The 30 T cell receptor beta chains given below trace back to one sample, sequenced in a study of technical replicates of blood from several donors. Profiled with immunoSEQ multiplex PCR; TCRdb holds only in-frame clones, not every one. The top ten clones hold under 0.3% of a sample with around 83,000 clones, approximately 95% of them seen once. The sequenced material came from T cells isolated from PBMCs. The receptors stem from a human donor in good health.

The CDR3, as DNA: TGCGCCAGCAGAAGTTCGGCGGGAGGGCACGGACCAGATACGCAGTATTTT. It translates to CASRSSAGGHGPDTQYF. The V gene is TRBV5-1, the J gene TRBJ2-3; 9 nucleotides align to TRBD2. After removal of 5 bases from V and 4 bases from J, the junction contained 14 bases not matched to a gene. Looked up from germline, CDR1 is SGHRS and CDR2 is YFSETQ. The CDR3 spans 17 residues.

The chain carries TRBV28 and TRBJ1-2, with TRBD1 matching over 8 bases. Germline CDR1 MDHEN, CDR2 SYDVKM. Germline trimming cut 3 bases from V and 4 bases from J; bases unmatched to any gene: 4. This CDR3 spans 14 amino acids. The CDR3 spells CASSLAGGAYGYTF. CDR3 nucleotide sequence: TGTGCCAGCAGTTTGGCAGGGGGCGCCTATGGCTACACCTTC.

The rearrangement links TRBV6-1 to TRBJ2-5; 8 nucleotides line up with TRBD2. CDR3 length equals 13 residues. The germline V gene has CDR1 MNHNS and CDR2 SASEGT. V shed 6 bases, J shed 5 bases, and the junction held 5 bases outside the gene matches. The CDR3 DNA reads as TGTGCCAGCAGCGGGGGGGCCCGGGAGACCCAGTACTTC. It encodes CASSGGARETQYF.

The J gene is TRBJ1-4, the V gene TRBV5-4, with 8 bases aligning to TRBD1. This CDR3 has 17 residues. The V and J ends lost 4 bases and 3 bases, in that order; junction bases with no gene match: 11. Germline V lookup: CDR1 SGHNT, CDR2 YYREEE (reference sequence). CDR3 protein: CASSPGQGGLANEKLFF. The DNA of the CDR3 is TGTGCCAGCAGCCCAGGACAGGGAGGATTGGCTAATGAAAAACTGTTTTTT. The whole variable domain, filled in from reference TRBV5-4 and TRBJ1-4, reads ETGVTQSPTHLIKTRGQQVTLRCSSQSGHNTVSWYQQALGQGPQFIFQYYREEENGRGNFPPRFSGLQFPNYSSELNVNALELDDSALYLCASSPGQGGLANEKLFFGSGTQLSVL.

In its sample, this clone was seen once. The rearrangement uses TRBV25-1 and TRBJ2-1, with no clear D. Germline CDR1 reads MGHDK; CDR2 reads SYGVNS. This CDR3 has 15 amino acids. Between the trimmed V and J ends, which lost 2 bases and 2 bases, there was a span of 10 bases. As DNA, the CDR3 is TGTGCCAGCAGTGAAGGGCAGGTTCCCTACAATGAGCAGTTCTTC. As protein: CASSEGQVPYNEQFF.

The V and J genes are TRBV9 and TRBJ1-2; the D is unclear. The ends were cut back, 2 bases at V and 4 bases at J, with 12 bases in the middle. The CDR3 covers 14 residues. Looked up from germline, CDR1 is SGDLS and CDR2 is YYNGEE. The CDR3 sequence: CASSVGRRGYGYTF. The DNA for the CDR3 is TGTGCCAGCAGCGTTGGAAGGCGGGGCTATGGCTACACCTTC.

This chain joins TRBV5-5 and TRBJ1-3, with 11 bases identical to TRBD1. Germline CDR1 reads SGHKS; CDR2 reads YYEKEE (reference sequence). This CDR3 is 15 amino acids long. Trimming took 4 bases from V and 2 from J; bases not matched to a gene: 2. CDR3 sequence reads: CASSPGQGAGNTIYF. The CDR3 DNA is TGTGCCAGCAGCCCGGGACAGGGGGCTGGAAACACCATATATTTT.

The chain joins TRBV5-1 to TRBJ1-1; TRBD1 might be the D (6 bases). Trimming took off 5 bases at V and 2 bases at J, with 10 bases between the two ends. Germline V gene sequence: CDR1 SGHRS, CDR2 YFSETQ. The CDR3 runs 13 residues. CDR3 region: CASSRDINTEAFF. In DNA, the CDR3 is TGCGCCAGCAGTAGGGACATCAACACTGAAGCTTTCTTT.

This sequence joins TRBV5-4 and TRBJ1-1, with D possibly being TRBD1 (6 bases). This CDR3 has 13 residues. Trimming cost V 5 bases and J 6 bases, with 14 bases left between them. CDR1 and CDR2 from the germline V gene are SGHNT and YYREEE (reference sequence). The DNA for the CDR3 is TGTGCCAGCAGTTCGGCCAGGGGATCTGAAGCTTTCTTT. Amino acids: CASSSARGSEAFF.

This sequence joins TRBV6-6 and TRBJ1-5; 7 bases fit TRBD1. The ends lost 6 bases at V and 4 bases at J; junction bases unmatched: 9. The length of the CDR3 is 15 residues. Per germline, CDR1 MNHNY and CDR2 SVGAGI (reference sequence). CDR3 nucleotides: TGTGCCAGCAGACCACCCGGGACAGTAAATCAGCCCCAGCATTTT. This gives the protein CASRPPGTVNQPQHF.

The chain links TRBV4-1 to TRBJ2-7; TRBD1 matches 7 bases. Germline CDR1 reads MGHRA; CDR2 reads YSYEKL. The CDR3 is made up of 14 amino acids. V shed 4 bases and J 6 bases; nucleotides not matched to a gene: 9. The CDR3 DNA follows: TGCGCCAGCAGCCCAGGACAGGAGGCGTTCGAGCAGTACTTC. Protein sequence: CASSPGQEAFEQYF.

The J gene is TRBJ2-7, the V gene TRBV29-1, with 7 bases fitting TRBD2. The germline CDR1 and CDR2 sequences are SQVTM and ANQGSEA. V trimming: 4 bases; J trimming: 6 bases; junction bases outside the gene matches: 3. The length of the CDR3 is 11 residues. This CDR3 is CSVAGGREQYF. In nucleotides, the CDR3 is TGCAGCGTTGCGGGAGGTCGCGAGCAGTACTTC.

The V and J genes are TRBV4-1 and TRBJ2-7; 8 bases agree with TRBD1. J lost 1 base, V lost 5 bases, and 4 bases had no gene match. CDR3 length: 14 amino acids. Per the germline V gene, CDR1 is MGHRA and CDR2 is YSYEKL. CDR3: CASSLGTGSYEQYF. The DNA of the CDR3 is TGCGCCAGCAGCTTGGGGACAGGATCCTACGAGCAGTACTTC.

The chain recombines TRBV11-3 with TRBJ2-2; D perhaps matches TRBD1 (6 bases). CDR1 and CDR2 from the germline V gene are SGHNT and YENEEA. The CDR3 has 13 residues. Trimming stripped 5 bases from V and 11 bases from J, with 15 bases between. The CDR3 DNA is TGTGCCAGCAGCGAAAGGACAGACGGTGAGCTGTTTTTT. This translates into CASSERTDGELFF.

V gene TRBV6-5 combines with J gene TRBJ2-7; 9 bases are a match to TRBD2. Germline CDR1 and CDR2: MNHEY and SVGAGI. Unmatched junction bases numbered 5, after V lost 3 bases and J lost 5 bases. The CDR3 consists of 14 residues. The CDR3 nucleotides are TGTGCCAGCAGTTATCGCCTAGCGGGGAACGAGCAGTACTTC. It translates to CASSYRLAGNEQYF.

This clone was counted once. The rearrangement links TRBV18 to TRBJ2-7, with 10 bases lining up with TRBD1. CDR1 is KGHSH and CDR2 is LQKENI in the germline V gene. J gave up 6 bases and V 3 bases, and 8 bases lay outside the gene matches. This CDR3 spans 15 amino acids. CDR3: CASSPVGQGMGEQYF. In DNA, the CDR3 is TGTGCCAGCTCACCCGTGGGACAGGGGATGGGCGAGCAGTACTTC.

This chain uses TRBV11-3 with TRBJ2-4, with TRBD1 identical over 7 bases. Per germline, CDR1 SGHNT and CDR2 YENEEA. Trimming at V came to 0 bases and at J to 0 bases, leaving 5 bases not matched to a gene. The CDR3 runs 17 residues. Written as DNA, the CDR3 is TGTGCCAGCAGCTTAGAAGGGGGCTGGGGAGCCAAAAACATTCAGTACTTC. Translated, it gives CASSLEGGWGAKNIQYF.

The J gene is TRBJ2-7, the V gene TRBV7-9, with 7 bases matching TRBD2. V trimming: 7 bases; J trimming: 2 bases; junction bases outside the gene matches: 8. This CDR3 is built from 14 residues. Germline-derived CDR1 and CDR2 are SEHNR and FQNEAQ (reference sequence). CDR3 amino acids: CASTPGGGTYEQYF. The CDR3 DNA reads as TGTGCCAGCACCCCGGGGGGAGGTACCTACGAGCAGTACTTC.

The V gene is TRBV12-2, the J gene TRBJ2-3; no check of the table's D call, TRBD2, against the DNA was made. TRBV12-2 represents a pseudogene. This CDR3 contains 18 residues. CDR3 sequence (DNA): TGTGCAAGTCGCTTAGCGTCAACTGCGGGGGTGAGCACAGATACGCAGTATTTT. Protein sequence: CASRLASTAGVSTDTQYF.

This clone was seen once. The chain couples TRBV7-9 to TRBJ1-5, with D uncertain. Between the trimmed V and J ends, which lost 4 bases and 7 bases, there was a span of 14 bases. CDR3 length equals 14 residues. In germline, CDR1 is SEHNR, CDR2 FQNEAQ (reference sequence). CDR3 sequence (DNA): TGTGCCAGCAGCTATTCACGCGCGGGGCAGCCCCAGCATTTT. Its protein product is CASSYSRAGQPQHF.

Here the CDR3 reads CASRSAGLEHEQYF. The CDR3 nucleotides are TGTGCCAGCAGGTCCGCGGGACTAGAGCACGAGCAGTACTTC. The rearrangement links TRBV6-5 to TRBJ2-7; 8 positions match TRBD2. Trimming at V came to 6 bases and at J to 5 bases, leaving 9 bases not matched to a gene. CDR1 MNHEY and CDR2 SVGAGI come from the germline V gene. CDR3 size: 14 residues.

The V call is TRBV18, the J call TRBJ2-1, with TRBD2 matching 10 bases. CDR3 size: 16 residues. V trimming: 3 bases; J trimming: 1 base; junction bases outside the gene matches: 3. Germline lookup yields CDR1 KGHSH and CDR2 LQKENI. DNA of the CDR3: TGTGCCAGCTCACCCCGGACTAGCGGTTCCTACAATGAGCAGTTCTTC. Its protein product is CASSPRTSGSYNEQFF.

The chain carries TRBV27 and TRBJ1-2, with D possibly being TRBD1 (6 bases). The CDR3 contains 12 residues. CDR1 MNHEY and CDR2 SMNVEV come from the germline V gene (reference sequence). Trimming removed 6 bases from V and 4 bases from J, with 9 bases in between. CDR3 DNA sequence: TGTGCCAGCAGGGACAGTTTCTATGGCTACACCTTC. Translated: CASRDSFYGYTF.

The rearrangement links TRBV4-1 to TRBJ2-5; TRBD1 agrees at 7 bases. Losses at the gene ends were 2 bases for V and 5 bases for J; bases not matched to a gene: 5. Germline V CDR1 and CDR2: MGHRA, YSYEKL. This CDR3 has 14 amino acids. The CDR3 region is CASSQQGVPETQYF. In DNA, the CDR3 is TGCGCCAGCAGCCAACAGGGGGTACCGGAGACCCAGTACTTC.

The rearrangement joins TRBV7-9 to TRBJ2-2, with 9 positions matching TRBD2. Trimming cost V 2 bases and J 0 bases; bases outside gene matches: 4. The germline gives CDR1 SEHNR, CDR2 FQNEAQ (reference sequence). The CDR3 is made up of 17 amino acids. In DNA form, the CDR3 reads TGTGCCAGCAGCTTATGGCTAGCGGGGACGAACACCGGGGAGCTGTTTTTT. Translating gives CASSLWLAGTNTGELFF. Drawing the rest from reference TRBV7-9 and TRBJ2-2, the complete variable domain is DTGVSQNPRHKITKRGQNVTFRCDPISEHNRLYWYRQTLGQGPEFLTYFQNEAQLEKSRLLSDRFSAERPKGSFSTLEIQRTEQGDSAMYLCASSLWLAGTNTGELFFGEGSRLTVL.

The V gene is TRBV23-1, the J gene TRBJ1-5; unclear D gene. TRBV23-1 is filed as an ORF, its function uncertain. The CDR3 is made up of 15 amino acids. Trimming pared 0 bases from V and 0 bases from J, leaving 6 bases between. DNA of the CDR3: TGCGCCAGCAGTCAATCGAACAATAGCAATCAGCCCCAGCATTTT. Translating it yields CASSQSNNSNQPQHF.

V gene TRBV7-6 combines with J gene TRBJ1-1, with D perhaps TRBD1 (5 bases). Trimming shortened V by 2 bases and J by 4 bases, and 14 bases separated the two germline ends. The CDR3 runs 15 residues. The germline V gene has CDR1 SGHVS and CDR2 FNYEAQ. CDR3 residues: CASSLSQGRGTEAFF. Written as DNA, the CDR3 is TGTGCCAGCAGCTTATCCCAGGGTAGAGGCACTGAAGCTTTCTTT.

The genes are TRBV5-6 and TRBJ1-3; D call uncertain. V dropped 2 bases and J dropped 0 bases, with 18 bases sitting between them. The CDR3 is 18 residues long. Germline CDR1 reads SGHDT; CDR2 reads YYEEEE. CDR3 region: CASSFYFSFISSGNTIYF. CDR3 nucleotides: TGTGCCAGCAGCTTTTATTTCTCATTCATCAGCTCTGGAAACACCATATATTTT.

V is TRBV29-1 and J is TRBJ2-4, with D perhaps matching TRBD1 (6 bases). There are 13 residues in the CDR3. Germline loops: CDR1 SQVTM, CDR2 ANQGSEA. The V end was cut by 1 base, the J end by 8 bases, with 12 bases between. CDR3 in amino acids: CSVEGTEGDIQYF. CDR3 bases: TGCAGCGTTGAAGGTACAGAGGGGGACATTCAGTACTTC.

The V gene is TRBV6-1, the J gene TRBJ2-3; TRBD2 might be the D (6 bases). The ends were cut back, 4 bases at V and 5 bases at J, with 13 bases in the middle. The V gene's germline CDR1 is MNHNS and CDR2 SASEGT. This CDR3 region has 14 residues. CDR3: CASSGFVGGDTQYF. CDR3 coding DNA: TGTGCCAGCAGTGGATTCGTGGGGGGAGATACGCAGTATTTT.